This T cell receptor beta chain appears in the sequencing data of a study of PD-1 blockade in classical Hodgkin lymphoma (dated by TCRdb to 2018 to 2020). Notes on the research overall: Nivolumab dosing was 3 mg/kg intravenously every 2 weeks, continuing until either disease progression or unacceptable toxicity. To define a peripheral blood immune signature of response to PD-1 blockade in classical Hodgkin lymphoma, the study combined TCR beta sequencing with CyTOF.

The investigation overall reported the following: The study was restricted to a single clinical trial cohort, and the causes of repertoire differences, possibly disease activity or prior therapy, were left undefined. Baseline diversity similar to that of newly diagnosed patients was observed in trial patients achieving complete response, whereas significantly lower diversity was observed in partial responders and progressors. By C4D1, a significant rise was seen in CD4+ TCR diversity but not in CD8+ TCR diversity (p=0.0027 vs p=0.16), and the rise was most apparent among complete responders (p=0.02). Lower diversity was seen in patients whose nivolumab began less than 1 year after ASCT, and these patients were left out of later analyses so that immune reconstitution would not confound the results. Baseline TCR diversity was reported as lower in newly diagnosed patients than in healthy donors, and lower still in relapsed/refractory patients.

The time point label for this specimen denotes: cycle 4 day 1 (C4D1), after less than 7 weeks of nivolumab. All trial patients had relapsed after autologous stem cell transplantation, with cohorts A, B and C differing in prior brentuximab vedotin exposure. The trial cohort included fewer than 60 patients with relapsed/refractory classical Hodgkin lymphoma, and each patient had a best overall response of complete response, partial response or progressive disease. Trial patients were treated with single-agent nivolumab in the multi-cohort phase II CheckMate 205 trial. An independent review committee assessed best overall response using the 2007 International Working Group response criteria. Trial PBMCs were collected just before the start of nivolumab (C1D1) and during therapy at cycle 2 day 1 and cycle 4 day 1. Peripheral blood was collected in 8 mL Vacutainer Cell Preparation Tubes, from which PBMCs were isolated by centrifugation and then cryopreserved.

The Qiagen DNeasy kit was used to extract genomic DNA from unsorted PBMCs and from the negatively selected CD4+ and CD8+ fractions. Amplification of TCR beta CDR3 regions was done by immunoSEQ multiplex PCR with primers that anneal to V and J segments. A synthetic immune receptor repertoire was used to minimize amplification bias, and remaining bias was computationally removed after sequencing. Per the source publication's procedure: Repertoire diversity was quantified as the Shannon entropy index using custom Python scripts. Unsorted, CD4+ and CD8+ repertoires were analyzed separately, except in combined analyses where CD4+ and CD8+ sequences were merged in silico. Clonal expansion was defined as a frequency increase of at least 2-fold after treatment compared with C1D1, and clones undetected at baseline were assigned a pseudocount of 0.5. Clones with 0 or 1 copy at C1D1 were classified as singleton clones, and clones with 2 or more copies were classified as non-singleton clones. By matching protein sequences in sorted samples from the same patient, clones expanded in unsorted samples were annotated as CD4+, CD8+ or unknown. Wilcoxon tests on paired samples were used to test changes in diversity from C1D1 to C4D1. TCRdb mirrors the immuneACCESS table, restricted to in-frame sequences. Some clones are absent from its copies; in checked studies, under half trace to an unresolved V gene, and the reason for the others is unknown. The DNA was the basis for D and trimming; V, J and clone size are from that table. The sample contains about 25,000 clones, approximately 68% of them found a single time. Jointly, the top ten make up 25% to 30% of the sample.

Regarding this clone: The antigen it binds to is not known. Per-nucleotide qualities are absent, and no much larger clonotype sits a single base away.

V was cut back by 5 bases and J by 3 bases, leaving a gap of 9 bases between them. Including cysteine and phenylalanine, the CDR3 has 13 amino acids. The retained sequence is limited to the CDR3, 39 bases, with the frame set at the first base. For CDR1 and CDR2, the germline V gene lists SNHLY and FYNNEI. The sequences come from peripheral blood mononuclear cells (PBMCs), collected before the fourth cycle of nivolumab. The sequence links TRBV2 to TRBJ2-3; the D gene cannot be named for sure. The receptor's source is a human donor with classical Hodgkin lymphoma. CDR3 reads: CASSFSPTDTQYF. The DNA sequence follows: TGTGCCAGCAGTTTTAGTCCGACAGATACGCAGTATTTT.